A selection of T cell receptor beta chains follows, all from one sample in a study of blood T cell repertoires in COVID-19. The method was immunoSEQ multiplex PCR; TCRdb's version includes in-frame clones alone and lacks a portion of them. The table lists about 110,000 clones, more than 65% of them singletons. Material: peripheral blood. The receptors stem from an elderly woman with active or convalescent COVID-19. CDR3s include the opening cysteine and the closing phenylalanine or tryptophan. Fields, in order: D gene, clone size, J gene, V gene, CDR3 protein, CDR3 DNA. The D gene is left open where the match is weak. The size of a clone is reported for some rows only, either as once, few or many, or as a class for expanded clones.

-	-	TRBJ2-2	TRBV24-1	CATSDGGRELFF	TGTGCCACCAGTGATGGGGGCAGGGAGCTGTTTTTT
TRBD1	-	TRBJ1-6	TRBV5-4	CASSLPGGHNSPLHF	TGTGCCAGCAGCCTACCAGGGGGCCATAATTCACCCCTCCACTTT
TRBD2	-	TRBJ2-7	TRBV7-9	CASSLWTSGRGSYEQYF	TGTGCCAGCAGCCTATGGACTAGCGGGAGGGGTTCCTACGAGCAGTACTTC
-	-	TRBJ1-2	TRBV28	CASSLRTDYGYTF	TGTGCCAGCAGTTTACGGACAGACTATGGCTACACCTTC
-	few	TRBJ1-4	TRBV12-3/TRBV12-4	CASKEGPEKLFF	TGTGCCAGCAAGGAGGGGCCTGAAAAACTGTTTTTT
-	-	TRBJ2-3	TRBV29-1	CSVPPGSGGTDTQYF	TGCAGCGTCCCGCCGGGTAGTGGTGGCACAGATACGCAGTATTTT
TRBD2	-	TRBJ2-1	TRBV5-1	CASSPPGRADNEQFF	TGCGCCAGCAGCCCCCCCGGGAGGGCCGACAATGAGCAGTTCTTC
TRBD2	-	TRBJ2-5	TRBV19	CASSIEGAGGQETQYF	TGTGCCAGTAGTATAGAGGGTGCGGGAGGTCAAGAGACCCAGTACTTC
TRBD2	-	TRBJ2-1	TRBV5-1	CASSLGGGRAGNEQFF	TGCGCCAGCAGCTTGGGCGGCGGGAGGGCTGGGAATGAGCAGTTCTTC
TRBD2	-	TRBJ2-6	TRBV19	CATPTSGDATGANVLTF	TGTGCCACCCCGACTAGCGGGGATGCTACTGGGGCCAACGTCCTGACTTTC
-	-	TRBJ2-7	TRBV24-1	CATSDAGLSEQYF	TGTGCCACCAGTGATGCCGGTTTGTCCGAGCAGTACTTC
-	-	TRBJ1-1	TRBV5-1	CASSLGATVNTEAFF	TGCGCCAGCAGCTTAGGGGCTACCGTGAACACTGAAGCTTTCTTT
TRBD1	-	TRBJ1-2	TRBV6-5	CASSQGAGGYTF	TGTGCCAGCAGCCAGGGGGCGGGTGGCTACACCTTC
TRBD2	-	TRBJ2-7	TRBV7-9	CASSLAGLAVYEQYF	TGTGCCAGCAGCTTAGCGGGTCTAGCGGTCTACGAGCAGTACTTC
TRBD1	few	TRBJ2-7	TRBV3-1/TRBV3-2	CASSLQRTGGVQYF	TGTGCCAGCAGCCTTCAACGGACAGGGGGAGTGCAGTACTTC
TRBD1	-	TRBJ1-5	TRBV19	CASTSHGGGGNQPQHF	TGTGCCAGTACCTCCCACGGAGGGGGCGGCAATCAGCCCCAGCATTTT